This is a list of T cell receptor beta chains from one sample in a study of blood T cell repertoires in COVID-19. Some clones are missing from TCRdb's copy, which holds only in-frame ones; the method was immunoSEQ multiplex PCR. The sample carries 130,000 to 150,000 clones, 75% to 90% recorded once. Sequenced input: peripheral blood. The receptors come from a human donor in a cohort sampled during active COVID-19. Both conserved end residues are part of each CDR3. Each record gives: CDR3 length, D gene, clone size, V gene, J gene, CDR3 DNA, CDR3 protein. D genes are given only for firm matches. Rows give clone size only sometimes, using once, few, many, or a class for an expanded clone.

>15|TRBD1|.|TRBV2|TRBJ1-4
TGTGCCAGCACCCCTCCGACAGGGGGAGGCGAAAAACTGTTTTTT
CASTPPTGGGEKLFF
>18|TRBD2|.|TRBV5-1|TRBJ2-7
TGCGCCAGCAGCTCTCGGACTAGCGGGGGGCGAACCTCCTACGAGCAGTACTTC
CASSSRTSGGRTSYEQYF
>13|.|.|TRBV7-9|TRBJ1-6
TGTGCCAGCAGCTTAGGTCGCGATTCACCCCTCCACTTT
CASSLGRDSPLHF
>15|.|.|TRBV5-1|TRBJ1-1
TGCGCCAGCAGCTTGGGCCAGGGCTACAACACTGAAGCTTTCTTT
CASSLGQGYNTEAFF
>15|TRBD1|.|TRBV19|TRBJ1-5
TGTGCCAGTAGTATTTTAGGGACAGGAAATCAGCCCCAGCATTTT
CASSILGTGNQPQHF
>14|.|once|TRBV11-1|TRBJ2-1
TGTGCCAGCAGTCCGCGGGGTACCTACAATGAGCAGTTCTTC
CASSPRGTYNEQFF
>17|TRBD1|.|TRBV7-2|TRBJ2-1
TGTGCCAGCAGCCTGGGACAGGGGGGATATGGGAAGAATGAGCAGTTCTTC
CASSLGQGGYGKNEQFF
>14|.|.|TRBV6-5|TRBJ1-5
TGTGCCAGCAATCGGAGGGAGAGCAATCAGCCCCAGCATTTT
CASNRRESNQPQHF
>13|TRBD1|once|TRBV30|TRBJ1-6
TGTGCCTGGAGGGGACAGCTGGATTCACCCCTCCACTTT
CAWRGQLDSPLHF
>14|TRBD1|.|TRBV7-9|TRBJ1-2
TGTGCCAGCAGCTTAGGGGACAGGGTTGATGGCTACACCTTC
CASSLGDRVDGYTF
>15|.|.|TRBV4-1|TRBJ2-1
TGCGCCAGCAGCCAAGGGCAGGGATTGAACAATGAGCAGTTCTTC
CASSQGQGLNNEQFF
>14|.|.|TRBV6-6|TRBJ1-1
TGTGCCAGCAGCCCATATGGGGGCGGCCGTGAAGCTTTCTTT
CASSPYGGGREAFF
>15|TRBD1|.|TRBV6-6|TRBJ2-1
TGTGCCAGCAGGGACAGGGGCTCGAACTACAATGAGCAGTTCTTC
CASRDRGSNYNEQFF
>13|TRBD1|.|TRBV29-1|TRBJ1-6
TGCAGCGTTCGGACAGGGGATAATTCACCCCTCCACTTT
CSVRTGDNSPLHF
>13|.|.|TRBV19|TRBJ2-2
TGTGCCAGCAGTACCACGAACACCGGGGAGCTGTTTTTT
CASSTTNTGELFF
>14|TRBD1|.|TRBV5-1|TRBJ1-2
TGCGCCAGCAGCTCAAAACAGGGGGCCTATGGCTACACCTTC
CASSSKQGAYGYTF
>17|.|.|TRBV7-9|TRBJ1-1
TGTGCCAGCAGCCCAAAGACGGGGGGCTGGAGAAATAGTGAAGCTTTCTTT
CASSPKTGGWRNSEAFF
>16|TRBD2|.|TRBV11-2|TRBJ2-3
TGTGCCAGCCGGACTCTAGCGGGAGGCGGACGGGATACGCAGTATTTT
CASRTLAGGGRDTQYF
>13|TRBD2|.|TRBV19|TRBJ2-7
TGTGCCAGTAACGACGTCGGGGAGGGCGAGCAGTACTTC
CASNDVGEGEQYF
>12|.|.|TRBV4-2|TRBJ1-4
TGTGCCAGCAGCCCCGGGAATGAAAAACTGTTTTTT
CASSPGNEKLFF
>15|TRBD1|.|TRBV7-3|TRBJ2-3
TGTGCCAGCAGCTTACCCGACAGGGCCACAGATACGCAGTATTTT
CASSLPDRATDTQYF
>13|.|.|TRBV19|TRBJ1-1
TGTGCCAGTAGTTCCCCGACGGGAGGAAGGGCTTTCTTT
CASSSPTGGRAFF
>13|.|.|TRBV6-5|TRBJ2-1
TGTGCCAGCAGGGAGAGCTCCTACAATGAGCAGTTCTTC
CASRESSYNEQFF
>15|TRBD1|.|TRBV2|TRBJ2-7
TGTGCCAGCAACTTAAGGTTCGGGACAGGGGACGAGCAGTACTTC
CASNLRFGTGDEQYF